The clone carrying this TCR beta chain was found a few times. Its specificity is not known. The sample is drawn from a study of T cell repertoires in aging, cancer and after chemotherapy. Study as a whole: Over several months to years, re-sampled healthy donor repertoires clearly shared clones. The full dataset contained several million TCR reads. Regarding the study as a whole: Healthy donors lost TCR diversity with age mainly through richness, cancer patients through richness and evenness.

TCR beta rearrangements were amplified from peripheral blood genomic DNA. The germline V gene has CDR1 SGHRS and CDR2 YFSETQ. The CDR3 length is 14 residues. The trim removed 7 bases at V and 4 bases at J, leaving 8 bases unmatched. TRB rearrangements spanning V, D and J were amplified using mixed TRB-A/B primers. TCRdb independently ran MiXCR on the multiplex PCR reads; one entry per CDR3 protein. The table includes some 11,000 distinct CDR3 sequences, roughly 33% detected once. The J gene is TRBJ2-3, the V gene TRBV5-1, with 8 bases matching TRBD1. The source is a human donor in good health. The donor label of this sample is uncertain. Specimen: blood. The DNA for the CDR3 is TGCGCCAGCTCTCGCAGGGGGCAGCCAGATACGCAGTATTTT. Its protein is CASSRRGQPDTQYF.